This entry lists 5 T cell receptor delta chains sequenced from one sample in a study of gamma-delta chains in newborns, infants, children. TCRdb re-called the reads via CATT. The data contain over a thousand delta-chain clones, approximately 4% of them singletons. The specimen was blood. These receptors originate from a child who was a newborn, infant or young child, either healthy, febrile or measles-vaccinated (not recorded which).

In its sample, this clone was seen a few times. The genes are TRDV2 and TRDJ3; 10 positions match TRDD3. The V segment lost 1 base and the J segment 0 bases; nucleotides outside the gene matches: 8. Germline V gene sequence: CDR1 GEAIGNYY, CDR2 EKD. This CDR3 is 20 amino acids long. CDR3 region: CACDTVLGDSRSWDTRQMFF. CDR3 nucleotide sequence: TGTGCCTGTGACACGGTACTGGGGGATTCCCGCTCCTGGGACACCCGACAGATGTTTTTC.

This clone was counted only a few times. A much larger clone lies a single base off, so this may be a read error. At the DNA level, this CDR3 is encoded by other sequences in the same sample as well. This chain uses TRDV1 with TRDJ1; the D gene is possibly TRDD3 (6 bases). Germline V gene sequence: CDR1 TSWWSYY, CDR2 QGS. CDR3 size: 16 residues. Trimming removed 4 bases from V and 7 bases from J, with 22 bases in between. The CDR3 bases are TGTGCTCTTGGGGCCCGGCCTTCTGAGGGGATTCGTAAACTCATCTTT. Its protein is CALGARPSEGIRKLIF.

CDR3 loop: CACDSPGPTWDTRQMFF. Written as DNA, the CDR3 is TGTGCCTGTGACTCCCCGGGCCCCACCTGGGACACCCGACAGATGTTTTTC. V is TRDV2 and J is TRDJ3; D is unresolved. Germline CDR1 and CDR2: GEAIGNYY and EKD. The CDR3 loop spans 17 amino acids. The ends were cut back, 3 bases at V and 2 bases at J, with 13 bases in the middle.

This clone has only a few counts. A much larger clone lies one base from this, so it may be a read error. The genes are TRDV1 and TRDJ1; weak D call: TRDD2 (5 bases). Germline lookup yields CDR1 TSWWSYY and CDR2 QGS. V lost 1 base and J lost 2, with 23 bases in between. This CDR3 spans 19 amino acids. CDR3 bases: TGTGCTCTTGGGGAACGGTTCGCCTACTTAAGGGGTACGACCGATAAACTCATCTTT. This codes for CALGERFAYLRGTTDKLIF.

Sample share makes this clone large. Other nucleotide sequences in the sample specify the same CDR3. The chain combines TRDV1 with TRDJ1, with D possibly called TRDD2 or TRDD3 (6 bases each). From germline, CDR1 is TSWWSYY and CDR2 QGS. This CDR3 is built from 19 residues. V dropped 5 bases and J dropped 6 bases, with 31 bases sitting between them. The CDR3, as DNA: TGTGCTCTTGGGATACCCTTCCCACGCCATCGGGGATCGGGCAATAAACTCATCTTT. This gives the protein CALGIPFPRHRGSGNKLIF.